The rows below give T cell receptor beta chains drawn from one sample of a study of T cells in Graves' hyperthyroidism and ophthalmopathy. One entry per CDR3 protein, called by TCRdb with MiXCR from the multiplex PCR reads. The top ten clones hold 14% of a sample with about 420,000 distinct CDR3 sequences, approximately 14% of them seen once. Sequencing used blood. These receptors all come from a woman aged 18-29 years with Graves' hyperthyroidism. The CDR3 runs from the conserved cysteine through the conserved F or W. Each record gives: V gene, D gene, J gene, clone size, CDR3 protein, CDR3 DNA. A D gene is named only where the DNA matches it firmly. A clone size is listed for some rows: how often the clone was seen (once, few, many), or a class if it is expanded.

TRBV5-1,TRBD2,TRBJ2-2,many,CASNLAGNTGELFF,TGCGCCAGCAACCTAGCGGGTAACACCGGGGAGCTGTTTTTT
TRBV11-2,TRBD2,TRBJ2-1,many,CASSLDPAGVGNEQFF,TGTGCCAGCAGCTTAGATCCAGCGGGAGTGGGTAATGAGCAGTTCTTC
TRBV29-1,NA,TRBJ1-1,NA,CSVRVGGETEAFF,TGCAGCGTCAGGGTCGGAGGAGAGACTGAAGCTTTCTTT
TRBV6-1,NA,TRBJ2-2,few,CASSDTAGGVSGELFF,TGTGCCAGCAGTGACACCGCCGGCGGGGTGTCCGGGGAGCTGTTTTTT
TRBV5-1,NA,TRBJ2-7,many,CASNTGGSYEQYF,TGCGCCAGCAACACCGGGGGCTCCTACGAGCAGTACTTC
TRBV29-1,NA,TRBJ1-1,many,CSVEFSRMHTEAFF,TGCAGCGTTGAATTTAGCAGGATGCACACTGAAGCTTTCTTT
TRBV7-9,TRBD1,TRBJ1-1,few,CASSPTGDPMNTEAFF,TGTGCCAGCAGCCCGACAGGGGACCCTATGAACACTGAAGCTTTCTTT
TRBV7-2,TRBD2,TRBJ2-1,many,CASSQSPWTSRYEQFF,TGTGCCAGCAGCCAATCGCCATGGACTAGTAGGTATGAGCAGTTCTTC
TRBV27,TRBD1,TRBJ1-4,NA,CASSLLGQGALGEELFF,TGTGCCAGCAGTTTATTGGGACAGGGGGCGTTGGGTGAAGAACTGTTTTTT
TRBV28,TRBD2,TRBJ2-5,few,CASSFLAGVETQYF,TGTGCCAGCAGTTTCTTAGCGGGAGTGGAGACCCAGTACTTC
TRBV6-1,TRBD1,TRBJ2-7,NA,CASREMNRGRSHEQYF,TGTGCCAGCAGAGAAATGAACAGGGGGCGAAGCCACGAGCAGTACTTC
TRBV15,NA,TRBJ2-1,few,CATSREIGPYNEQFF,TGTGCCACCAGCAGAGAGATAGGACCTTACAATGAGCAGTTCTTC
TRBV2,TRBD2,TRBJ2-5,many,CASHEREGSETQYF,TGTGCCAGCCACGAGCGGGAGGGATCCGAGACCCAGTACTTC
TRBV19,NA,TRBJ1-3,NA,CASKVGRSGNTIYF,TGTGCCAGTAAGGTCGGCCGCTCTGGAAACACCATATATTTT
TRBV5-1,NA,TRBJ2-5,NA,CASSLQALGETQYF,TGCGCCAGCAGCTTGCAGGCCCTTGGGGAGACCCAGTACTTC
TRBV5-4,NA,TRBJ1-6,NA,CASSLGQGQLSYNSPLHF,TGTGCCAGCAGCTTGGGTCAGGGTCAGCTCTCCTATAATTCACCCCTCCACTTT
TRBV4-3,NA,TRBJ2-2,NA,CASSQRLGSHTGELFF,TGCGCCAGCAGCCAACGTTTGGGTTCCCACACCGGGGAGCTGTTTTTT
TRBV4-3,TRBD2,TRBJ2-5,NA,CASSQGSGGAGETQYF,TGCGCCAGCAGCCAAGGGAGCGGGGGGGCCGGAGAGACCCAGTACTTC
TRBV9,NA,TRBJ2-7,NA,CASSPRDFSYEQYF,TGTGCCAGCAGCCCCAGGGACTTTAGCTACGAGCAGTACTTC
TRBV2,NA,TRBJ1-4,NA,CASSEALKAPPYGKLFF,TGTGCCAGCAGTGAAGCGCTTAAGGCTCCACCATACGGAAAACTGTTTTTT
TRBV20-1,NA,TRBJ2-4,many,CSARGARVAKNIQYF,TGCAGTGCTCGAGGAGCTCGGGTAGCCAAAAACATTCAGTACTTC
TRBV20-1,TRBD1,TRBJ2-1,NA,CSVGTGDGEQFF,TGCAGTGTCGGGACAGGGGACGGTGAGCAGTTCTTC
TRBV6-5,NA,TRBJ2-7,NA,CASSYGTTYGEQYF,TGTGCCAGCAGTTACGGGACGACCTACGGCGAGCAGTACTTC
TRBV29-1,NA,TRBJ2-1,NA,CSVVGLTYNEQFF,TGCAGCGTTGTTGGCTTGACCTACAATGAGCAGTTCTTC
TRBV7-2,NA,TRBJ1-4,once,CASSLAGNYNEKLFF,TGTGCCAGCAGCTTAGCGGGGAATTATAATGAAAAACTGTTTTTT
TRBV7-9,TRBD1,TRBJ1-4,few,CASSRGPGQNEKLFF,TGTGCCAGCAGCAGGGGACCGGGACAGAATGAAAAACTGTTTTTT
TRBV28,TRBD2,TRBJ2-7,many,CATQAGGHEQYF,TGTGCCACCCAAGCGGGAGGCCACGAGCAGTACTTC
TRBV5-1,NA,TRBJ2-1,few,CASSWNGHRGAGNEQFF,TGCGCCAGCAGCTGGAACGGTCACCGGGGAGCCGGCAATGAGCAGTTCTTC
TRBV29-1,TRBD1,TRBJ2-2,NA,CSVDEGQLPTGELFF,TGCAGCGTTGATGAGGGACAGCTCCCCACCGGGGAGCTGTTTTTT
TRBV12-3/TRBV12-4,NA,TRBJ1-2,many,CASSGGGKGENGYTF,TGTGCCAGCAGTGGCGGCGGGAAAGGGGAAAATGGCTACACCTTC
TRBV7-2,TRBD2,TRBJ2-6,many,CASSSGGAGANVLTF,TGTGCCAGCAGCTCGGGGGGGGCTGGGGCCAACGTCCTGACTTTC
TRBV28,NA,TRBJ2-7,many,CASSQPLVREQYF,TGTGCCAGCAGTCAGCCGCTAGTTCGCGAGCAGTACTTC
TRBV10-1,NA,TRBJ2-1,few,CASSESPGTKQFF,TGCGCCAGCAGTGAGTCTCCAGGGACGAAGCAGTTCTTC
TRBV7-2,NA,TRBJ2-3,many,CASSLDVGVLTDTQYF,TGTGCCAGCAGCTTAGATGTGGGTGTTCTCACAGATACGCAGTATTTT
TRBV29-1,TRBD2,TRBJ2-3,many,CSVGTSGASTDTQYF,TGCAGCGTTGGTACCAGCGGGGCTAGCACAGATACGCAGTATTTT
TRBV11-3,TRBD2,TRBJ2-7,many,CASSSYGGAGEQYF,TGTGCCAGCAGCTCCTACGGGGGGGCCGGCGAGCAGTACTTC
TRBV24-1,TRBD2,TRBJ2-1,few,CATSDPGTSGRARPNEQFF,TGTGCCACCAGTGATCCCGGGACTAGCGGGAGAGCTAGGCCGAATGAGCAGTTCTTC
TRBV18,TRBD2,TRBJ2-7,few,CASSPLLAGEVEQYF,TGTGCCAGCTCACCCCTACTAGCGGGAGAAGTCGAGCAGTACTTC
TRBV7-9,TRBD1,TRBJ2-2,NA,CASSPGQEAGELFF,TGTGCCAGCAGCCCAGGACAGGAGGCCGGGGAGCTGTTTTTT
TRBV12-3/TRBV12-4,NA,TRBJ1-2,NA,CASSFDGGRYGYTF,TGTGCCAGCAGTTTCGATGGGGGACGCTATGGCTACACCTTC
TRBV19,TRBD1,TRBJ1-1,few,CASTPGGGGTEAFF,TGTGCCAGTACCCCAGGGGGCGGTGGCACTGAAGCTTTCTTT
TRBV20-1,NA,TRBJ1-4,NA,CSAKGQNNEKLFF,TGCAGTGCCAAAGGACAGAATAATGAAAAACTGTTTTTT
TRBV5-5,NA,TRBJ2-1,few,CASSLGLRDGSTYNEQFF,TGTGCCAGCAGCTTAGGTCTTAGGGACGGTTCAACCTACAATGAGCAGTTCTTC
TRBV11-2,TRBD2,TRBJ2-5,few,CASSFGLAEESQYF,TGTGCCAGCAGCTTCGGACTAGCGGAAGAGTCCCAGTACTTC
TRBV6-1,TRBD1,TRBJ1-2,once,CASRVTGGDGYTF,TGTGCCAGCAGGGTTACAGGGGGCGATGGCTACACCTTC